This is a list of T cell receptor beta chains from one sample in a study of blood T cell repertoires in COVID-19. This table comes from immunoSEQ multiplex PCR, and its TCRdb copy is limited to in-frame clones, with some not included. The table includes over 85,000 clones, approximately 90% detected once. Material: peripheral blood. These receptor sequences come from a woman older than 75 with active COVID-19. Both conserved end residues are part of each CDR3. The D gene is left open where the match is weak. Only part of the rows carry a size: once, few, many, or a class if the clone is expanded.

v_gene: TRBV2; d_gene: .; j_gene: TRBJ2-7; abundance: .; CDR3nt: TGTGCCAGCAGTGAAAGGGGGAGGGTCTACGAGCAGTACTTC; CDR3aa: CASSERGRVYEQYF
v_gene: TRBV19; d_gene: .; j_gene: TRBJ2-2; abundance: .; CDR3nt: TGTGCCACGAAGGCGGTAGCGCAGAACACCGGGGAGCTGTTTTTT; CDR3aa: CATKAVAQNTGELFF
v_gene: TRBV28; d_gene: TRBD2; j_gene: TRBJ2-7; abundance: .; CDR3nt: TGTGCCAGCAGCCCGCAGAGGGTTAGCGGGACTTATAACGAGCAGTACTTC; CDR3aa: CASSPQRVSGTYNEQYF
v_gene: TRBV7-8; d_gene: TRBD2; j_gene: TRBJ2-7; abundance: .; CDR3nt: TGTGCCAGCAGCTGGTCCGGGACTAGCTCCTACGAGCAGTACTTC; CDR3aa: CASSWSGTSSYEQYF
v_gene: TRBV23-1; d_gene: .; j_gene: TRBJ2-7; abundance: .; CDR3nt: TGCGCCAGCAGTCAACCAGGGAAGGGGGTCGAGCAGTACTTC; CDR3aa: CASSQPGKGVEQYF
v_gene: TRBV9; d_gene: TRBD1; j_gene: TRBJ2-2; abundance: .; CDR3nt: TGTGCCAGCAGTCGACAGACAGGGGGAAACACCGGGGAGCTGCTTTTT; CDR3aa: CASSRQTGGNTGELLF
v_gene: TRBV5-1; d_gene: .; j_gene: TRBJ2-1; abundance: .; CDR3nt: TGCGCCAGCAGCTTGGACAGCCATAACAATGAGCAGTTCTTC; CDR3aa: CASSLDSHNNEQFF
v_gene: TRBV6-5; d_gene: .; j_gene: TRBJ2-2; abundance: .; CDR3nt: TGTGCCAGCAGTTCAACTACAACCGGGGAGCTGTTTTTT; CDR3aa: CASSSTTTGELFF
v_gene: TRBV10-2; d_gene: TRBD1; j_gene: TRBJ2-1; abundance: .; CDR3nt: TGCGCCAGCAGAGCCCCGGGACAGGGTGACAATGAGCAGTTCTTC; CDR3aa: CASRAPGQGDNEQFF
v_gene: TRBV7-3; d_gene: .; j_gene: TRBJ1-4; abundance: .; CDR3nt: TGTGCCAGCACCCTACAGGGAGCTAATGAAAAACTGTTTTTT; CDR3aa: CASTLQGANEKLFF
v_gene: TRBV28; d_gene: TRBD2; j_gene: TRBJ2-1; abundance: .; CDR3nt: TGTGCCAGCAATGCGTTGAGGACTAGCGGGAGGCCCTCCTACAATGAGCAGTTCTTC; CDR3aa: CASNALRTSGRPSYNEQFF
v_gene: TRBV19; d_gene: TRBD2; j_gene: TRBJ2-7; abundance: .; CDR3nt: TGTGCCAGTAGACCGACTAGCGGGAGCTCCTACGAGCAGTACTTC; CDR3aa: CASRPTSGSSYEQYF
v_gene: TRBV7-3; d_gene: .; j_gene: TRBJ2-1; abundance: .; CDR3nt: TGTGCCAGCAGCTTAAGGCGGGATGGCTGGAATGAGCAGTTCTTC; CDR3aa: CASSLRRDGWNEQFF
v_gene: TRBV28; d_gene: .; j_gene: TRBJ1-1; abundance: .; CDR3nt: TGTGCCAGCAGTTTACTACGTGGCCACCGGGCCCTTGGGGCATTT; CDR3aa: CASSLLRGHRALGAF
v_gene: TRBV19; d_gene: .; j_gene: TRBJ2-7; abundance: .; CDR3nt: TGTGCCAGTAGCTTCCGTGGGGGCCCATTCTCCTACGAGCAGTACTTC; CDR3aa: CASSFRGGPFSYEQYF
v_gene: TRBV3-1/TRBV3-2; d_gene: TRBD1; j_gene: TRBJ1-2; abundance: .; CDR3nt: TGTGCCAGCAGCCAAGTAGACAGGGTTGGGAATGGCTACACCTTC; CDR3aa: CASSQVDRVGNGYTF
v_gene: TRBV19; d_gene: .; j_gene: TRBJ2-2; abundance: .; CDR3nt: TGTGCCAGTAGCCACGGTACGAACACCGGGGAGCTGTTTTTT; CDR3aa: CASSHGTNTGELFF
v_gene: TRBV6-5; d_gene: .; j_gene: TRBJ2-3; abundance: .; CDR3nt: TGTGCCAGCACCTATCGCCGCGGGGCAGATACGCAGTATTTT; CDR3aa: CASTYRRGADTQYF
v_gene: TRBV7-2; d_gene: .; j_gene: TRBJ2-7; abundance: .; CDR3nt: TGTGCCAGCAGCGTTAGGGGGACCTACGAGCAGTACTTC; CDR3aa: CASSVRGTYEQYF
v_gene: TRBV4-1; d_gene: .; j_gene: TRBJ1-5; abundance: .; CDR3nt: TGCGCCAGCAGCCGACCATCGGACAACAATCAGCCCCAGCATTTT; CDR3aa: CASSRPSDNNQPQHF
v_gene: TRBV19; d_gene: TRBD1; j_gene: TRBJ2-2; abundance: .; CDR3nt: TGTGCCACCAAACCCCAGAAGGGGACAGGGGACACCGGGGAGCTGTTTTTT; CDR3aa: CATKPQKGTGDTGELFF
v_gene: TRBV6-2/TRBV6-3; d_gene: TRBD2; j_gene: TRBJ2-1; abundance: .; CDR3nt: TGTGCCAGCAGTCCAAGCGGGAGTGGCTATGAGCAGTTCTTC; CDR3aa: CASSPSGSGYEQFF
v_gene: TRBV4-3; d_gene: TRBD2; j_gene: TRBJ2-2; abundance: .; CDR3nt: TGCGCCAGCAGCCAAGCCTTAGGCAAGGGACTAGGGTCCGGGGAGCTGTTTTTT; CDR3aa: CASSQALGKGLGSGELFF
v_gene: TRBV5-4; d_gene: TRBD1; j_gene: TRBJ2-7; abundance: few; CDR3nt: TGTGCCAGCAGCTGGACAGGGGGAATATACGAGCAGTACTTC; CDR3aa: CASSWTGGIYEQYF